One and the same sample provided the 28 T cell receptor beta chains below, sequenced in a study of T cells after yellow fever vaccination. Each CDR3 protein gets one entry after TCRdb re-called the 5' RACE reads with MiXCR. The data hold approximately 250,000 distinct CDR3 sequences, with about 3.7% observed a single time. The input for sequencing was PBMCs, taken 15 days after the yellow fever booster vaccination. These TCRs come from a young man who received the YFV17D yellow fever vaccine.

This clonotype has at least ten counts. The genes are TRBV4-2 and TRBJ1-4; 8 bases line up with TRBD1. V trimming: 4 bases; J trimming: 2 bases; junction bases outside the gene matches: 6. The germline V gene encodes CDR1 LGHNA and CDR2 YNFKEQ. The CDR3 extends over 16 amino acids. Here the CDR3 DNA reads TGTGCCAGCAGCCTCCGACAGGGGACGACTAATGAAAAACTGTTTTTT. Translating gives CASSLRQGTTNEKLFF.

Many counts were recorded for this clonotype. The chain is built from TRBV4-3 and TRBJ2-1, with D possibly being TRBD2 (6 bases). V dropped 8 bases and J dropped 5 bases, with 16 bases sitting between them. The germline gives CDR1 LGHNA, CDR2 YSLEER. This CDR3 region has 14 residues. The CDR3 protein is CASSPWTTNNEQFF. CDR3 sequence (DNA): TGCGCCAGCTCCCCCTGGACTACAAACAATGAGCAGTTCTTC.

There are many counts of this clonotype. The chain is built from TRBV5-1 and TRBJ1-2, with D uncertain. The germline CDR1 and CDR2 sequences are SGHRS and YFSETQ. V lost 5 bases and J 4 bases, leaving 12 bases between the germline ends. This CDR3 spans 13 amino acids. CDR3 in DNA: TGCGCCAGCAGACACGCCATCGGCTATGGCTACACCTTC. Translating gives CASRHAIGYGYTF.

This clonotype was picked up many times. The chain joins TRBV20-1 to TRBJ2-6, with unresolved D. The germline V gene encodes CDR1 DFQATT and CDR2 SNEGSKA (reference sequence). V was shortened by 0 bases and J by 5 bases, with 2 bases between the two germline ends. This CDR3 is built from 12 residues. The CDR3: CSARDWANVLTF. The CDR3 coding sequence is TGCAGTGCTAGAGATTGGGCCAACGTCCTGACTTTC.

This clonotype was counted at least ten times. The chain combines TRBV24-1 with TRBJ2-1; 7 bases align to TRBD1. The CDR3 sequence is 14 residues long. Trimming removed 4 bases from V and 6 bases from J; junction bases left unmatched: 5. Germline CDR1 and CDR2: KGHDR and SFDVKD. The CDR3: CATSEIHRGNEQFF. CDR3 nucleotides: TGTGCCACCAGTGAAATTCACAGGGGCAATGAGCAGTTCTTC.

This clonotype occurred many times. V and J are TRBV7-9 and TRBJ2-7, with a tentative D call TRBD1 (6 bases). Trimming took 5 bases from V and 5 from J, leaving 13 bases between them. There are 13 residues in the CDR3. The germline V gene has CDR1 SEHNR and CDR2 FQNEAQ (reference sequence). The CDR3 DNA reads TGTGCCAGCAGCCGCAGGGGAGCGGACGAGCAGTACTTC. Its translation: CASSRRGADEQYF.

This clonotype was detected ten times or more. The chain recombines TRBV7-9 with TRBJ2-1; no definite D call. Trimming removed 5 bases at V and 0 bases at J, with 17 bases between. Looked up from germline, CDR1 is SEHNR and CDR2 is FQNEAQ (reference sequence). The CDR3 covers 17 residues. The CDR3 sequence is CASSQTGGSSSYNEQFF. CDR3 nucleotides: TGTGCCAGCAGCCAAACGGGCGGCTCCAGCTCCTACAATGAGCAGTTCTTC.

This clonotype came up many times. The chain combines TRBV6-6 with TRBJ1-5; D perhaps matches TRBD1 (5 bases). The CDR3 is made up of 13 amino acids. V shed 7 bases and J shed 6 bases, with 13 bases lying between them. Germline-derived CDR1 and CDR2 are MNHNY and SVGAGI (reference sequence). CDR3 protein: CASKGTGLQPQHF. For the CDR3, the DNA is TGTGCCAGCAAGGGAACAGGCCTTCAGCCCCAGCATTTT.

This clonotype came up many times. This rearrangement joins TRBV7-2 to TRBJ2-1; no reliable D call. CDR1 and CDR2 (germline): SGHTA, FQGNSA. Trimming cost V 3 bases and J 8 bases, with 14 bases left between them. The CDR3 loop spans 14 amino acids. CDR3 sequence (DNA): TGTGCCAGCAGCTTTTTAATTGATATAGATGAGCAGTTCTTC. Encoded protein: CASSFLIDIDEQFF.

This clonotype was recorded at least ten times. This chain links TRBV4-1 with TRBJ1-1; 8 bases map to TRBD1. The CDR3 consists of 14 residues. The ends lost 0 bases at V and 11 bases at J; junction bases unmatched: 8. CDR1 and CDR2 (germline): MGHRA, YSYEKL. The CDR3 region is CASSQEGQGLQAFF. The DNA for the CDR3 is TGCGCCAGCAGCCAAGAAGGACAGGGACTGCAGGCTTTCTTT.

This clonotype was detected ten times or more. The chain uses TRBV7-2 and TRBJ1-3; possibly TRBD1 for D (5 bases). Germline CDR1 is SGHTA and CDR2 is FQGNSA. V was clipped by 6 bases and J by 4 bases, with 19 bases between them. The CDR3 is 16 residues long. The CDR3 protein is CASSWGGVVSGNTIYF. In DNA form, the CDR3 reads TGTGCCAGCAGTTGGGGGGGGGTGGTGAGCGGAAACACCATATATTTT.

This clonotype has ten or more counts. The V and J genes are TRBV4-3 and TRBJ1-2; D is unresolved. The length of the CDR3 is 15 residues. Germline CDR1 reads LGHNA; CDR2 reads YSLEER. V shed 0 bases and J shed 0 bases, with 8 bases lying between them. The CDR3 region is CASSQDARSNYGYTF. In nucleotides, the CDR3 is TGCGCCAGCAGCCAAGACGCAAGGTCTAACTATGGCTACACCTTC.

This clonotype came up a few times. V is TRBV7-9 and J is TRBJ1-5; no firm D call. V lost 5 bases to trimming and J lost 4 bases, with 9 bases between them. The CDR3 has 13 amino acids. Germline loops: CDR1 SEHNR, CDR2 FQNEAQ (reference sequence). CDR3 in DNA: TGTGCCAGCAGCGCGGACGTAAATCAGCCCCAGCATTTT. Translating gives CASSADVNQPQHF.

The sample holds many counts of this clonotype. This rearrangement joins TRBV4-3 to TRBJ2-5; D might be TRBD1 (5 bases). The length of the CDR3 is 14 residues. The V gene lost 0 bases and the J gene lost 7 bases, with 12 bases spanning the gap. The germline CDR1 and CDR2 sequences are LGHNA and YSLEER. The CDR3 region has the DNA TGCGCCAGCAGCCAAGACGCTTCCACAGGGACCCAGTACTTC. It specifies CASSQDASTGTQYF.

This clonotype was observed at least ten times. The rearrangement links TRBV2 to TRBJ2-3; 7 bases match TRBD1. V shed 4 bases and J 5 bases; nucleotides not matched to a gene: 6. Per the germline V gene, CDR1 is SNHLY and CDR2 is FYNNEI. This CDR3 spans 14 amino acids. In DNA form, the CDR3 reads TGTGCCAGCAGTGTGGGGACAGTAGGAGATACGCAGTATTTT. Translating it yields CASSVGTVGDTQYF.

This clonotype appeared many times. This sequence joins TRBV9 and TRBJ1-1, with 9 positions matching TRBD1. Per germline, CDR1 SGDLS and CDR2 YYNGEE. The CDR3 is 16 amino acids. Trimming took 3 bases from V and 2 from J; bases not matched to a gene: 8. In nucleotides, the CDR3 is TGTGCCAGCAGCGGGCGGTTGGGACAGGGTAACACTGAAGCTTTCTTT. Translating it yields CASSGRLGQGNTEAFF. The full variable domain, completed using reference TRBV9 and TRBJ1-1, is DSGVTQTPKHLITATGQRVTLRCSPRSGDLSVYWYQQSLDQGLQFLIQYYNGEERAKGNILERFSAQQFPDLHSELNLSSLELGDSALYFCASSGRLGQGNTEAFFGQGTRLTVV.

This clonotype was observed many times. The genes are TRBV7-9 and TRBJ2-1; unclear D gene. The V end lost 1 base, the J end lost 2 bases, and 9 bases lay between the germline ends. The germline V gene has CDR1 SEHNR and CDR2 FQNEAQ (reference sequence). The CDR3 covers 15 residues. This CDR3 reads CASSLGSGPYNEQFF. The CDR3 coding sequence is TGTGCCAGCAGCTTAGGATCTGGGCCCTACAATGAGCAGTTCTTC.

In its sample, this clonotype was seen once. A read error may explain this, as a much larger clone is one base away. The V call is TRBV7-2, the J call TRBJ2-5; TRBD1 agrees at 7 bases. The CDR3 has 13 amino acids. Germline-derived CDR1 and CDR2 are SGHTA and FQGNSA. The V gene end was trimmed by 8 bases and the J gene end by 2 bases; junction bases not matched to a gene: 5. The chain's CDR3 is CASETGLQETQYF. Written as DNA, the CDR3 is TGTGCCAGCGAGACAGGGTTACAAGAGACCCAGTACTTC.

This clonotype was recorded at least ten times. The CDR3 region is CASSLAGTGESGQYV. CDR3 nucleotide sequence: TGTGCCAGCAGCTTGGCCGGGACAGGGGAGTCTGGGCAGTACGTC. The chain carries TRBV5-6 and TRBJ2-7; 10 nucleotides line up with TRBD1. Germline loops: CDR1 SGHDT, CDR2 YYEEEE. V lost 0 bases to trimming and J lost 9 bases; unmatched junction nucleotides: 9. The CDR3 extends over 15 amino acids.

This clonotype was recorded at least ten times. V usage is TRBV19 and J usage is TRBJ2-5; D perhaps matches TRBD2 (7 bases). The germline CDR1 and CDR2 sequences are LNHDA and SQIVND (reference sequence). Between the trimmed V and J ends, which lost 4 bases and 1 base, there was a span of 13 bases. The CDR3 is made up of 15 amino acids. The CDR3 nucleotides are TGTGCCAGTAGTAGGGGCCGGGGGGCCCAAGAGACCCAGTACTTC. Its protein is CASSRGRGAQETQYF.

The J gene is TRBJ1-1, the V gene TRBV19, with a possible D match to TRBD1 (5 bases). CDR3 size: 14 residues. CDR1 and CDR2 (germline): LNHDA, SQIVND (reference sequence). Trimming removed 5 bases at V and 1 base at J, with 11 bases between. The CDR3 loop reads CASSPGDGNTEAFF. CDR3 bases: TGTGCCAGTAGTCCGGGGGATGGGAACACTGAAGCTTTCTTT.

This clonotype was counted at least ten times. The rearrangement uses TRBV11-2 and TRBJ2-3; perhaps TRBD2 as D (7 bases). The CDR3 consists of 18 residues. The germline V and J ends were trimmed by 5 bases and 0 bases, with 21 bases remaining between them. Germline V gene lookup returns CDR1 SGHAT and CDR2 FQNNGV. This chain's CDR3 is CASSPRGVGASSTDTQYF. As DNA, the CDR3 is TGTGCCAGCAGCCCTCGGGGGGTGGGGGCCTCTAGCACAGATACGCAGTATTTT.

About this clonotype itself: This sequence may be a read error, since a much larger clone differs from it by one base. The gene calls are TRBV18 and TRBJ1-1; maybe TRBD1 (5 bases). V dropped 6 bases and J dropped 6 bases, with 11 bases sitting between them. The CDR3 runs to 12 residues. CDR1 and CDR2 (germline): KGHSH, LQKENI. The chain's CDR3 is CASSAGGSEAFF. The CDR3 DNA reads TGTGCCAGCTCCGCGGGGGGGTCTGAAGCTTTCTTT.

This clonotype was seen at least ten times. The rearrangement links TRBV9 to TRBJ1-4; D gene ambiguous. The CDR3 is made up of 17 amino acids. Germline values: CDR1 SGDLS, CDR2 YYNGEE. V lost 5 bases and J lost 8, with 25 bases in between. In nucleotides, the CDR3 is TGTGCCAGCAGTCCTGGAGAGTCGGGCCATATCCGGGAAAAACTGTTTTTT. Protein sequence: CASSPGESGHIREKLFF. The full variable domain, with the rest looked up from reference TRBV9 and TRBJ1-4, is DSGVTQTPKHLITATGQRVTLRCSPRSGDLSVYWYQQSLDQGLQFLIQYYNGEERAKGNILERFSAQQFPDLHSELNLSSLELGDSALYFCASSPGESGHIREKLFFGSGTQLSVL.

This clonotype has ten or more counts. The chain combines TRBV11-2 with TRBJ2-7, with a possible D match to TRBD2 (5 bases). Germline V gives CDR1 SGHAT, CDR2 FQNNGV. CDR3 length: 19 amino acids. Trimming removed 6 bases from V and 0 bases from J, with 27 bases in between. The CDR3 sequence is CASRPVAGPAVSSSYEQYF. CDR3 DNA: TGTGCCAGCAGGCCAGTGGCAGGACCAGCGGTCTCCAGCTCCTACGAGCAGTACTTC.

This clonotype was found many times. J is TRBJ2-1 and V is TRBV5-1; D might be TRBD2 (6 bases). CDR1 and CDR2 from the germline V gene are SGHRS and YFSETQ. The V end was cut by 3 bases, the J end by 9 bases, with 16 bases between. CDR3 size: 14 residues. This CDR3 reads CASSSRDTVTEQFF. The CDR3 DNA sequence: TGCGCCAGCAGCTCGCGGGATACGGTTACTGAGCAGTTCTTC.

This clonotype was found many times. The V gene is TRBV10-2, the J gene TRBJ2-2; TRBD2 matches 10 bases. Germline loops: CDR1 WSHSY, CDR2 SAAADI. This CDR3 has 16 amino acids. After removal of 3 bases from V and 8 bases from J, the junction contained 9 bases not matched to a gene. CDR3 nucleotide sequence: TGCGCCAGCAGTGACGAGCGGGGGGGCATTCGAGGGGAGCTGTTTTTT. It yields the protein CASSDERGGIRGELFF.

This clonotype was counted at least ten times. This chain joins TRBV2 and TRBJ2-7; 11 nucleotides agree with TRBD2. This CDR3 contains 15 residues. Germline-derived CDR1 and CDR2 are SNHLY and FYNNEI. V gave up 3 bases and J gave up 4 bases; unmatched junction bases: 5. DNA for the CDR3: TGTGCCAGCAGTGAGCGAACTAGCGGGGGATACGAGCAGTACGTC. Translation: CASSERTSGGYEQYV.